Listed below are T cell receptor beta chains from one sample, sequenced in a study of OX40 agonist ivuxolimab in advanced cancers. TCRdb's copy holds only in-frame clones and misses some; the assay was immunoSEQ multiplex PCR. The sample consists of about 69,000 clones, 85% to 90% of them appearing once. Sequencing was performed on CD4+ or CD8+ T cells sorted from blood, taken in a trial of the OX40 agonist ivuxolimab. The receptors stem from an adult with an advanced solid tumor such as melanoma, head and neck, liver or kidney cancer. Both conserved end residues are part of each CDR3. D genes are given only for firm matches. Size is stated for part of the rows, as once, few or many counts, or as a class when the clone is expanded.

v_call	clone_size	j_call	d_call	cdr3_nt	cdr3_aa
TRBV2	-	TRBJ1-5	TRBD1	TGTGCCAGCAGTAGGGTTTGGGACAGTTCTAATCAGCCCCAGCATTTT	CASSRVWDSSNQPQHF
TRBV28	few	TRBJ1-2	TRBD1	TGTGCCGCCGGACAGGGTGCCCTTGGATATGGCTACACCTTC	CAAGQGALGYGYTF
TRBV30	-	TRBJ1-2	TRBD1	TGTGCCTGGGAGGGGGACAGGGGATACTATGGCTACACCTTC	CAWEGDRGYYGYTF
TRBV28	-	TRBJ1-1	-	TGTGCCAGCACCGCGACGGACATCAAGCGCACTGAAGCTTTCTTT	CASTATDIKRTEAFF
TRBV21-1	-	TRBJ2-2	-	TGTGCCAGCAGCTCCCGGGAGACAGGGGGCGTCGCCGGGGAGCTGTTTTTT	CASSSRETGGVAGELFF
TRBV29-1	few	TRBJ1-2	TRBD1	TGCAGCGTTGACTCTGTTGGGACAGGGGCACGTGGCTACACCTTC	CSVDSVGTGARGYTF
TRBV9	once	TRBJ2-2	-	TGTGCCAGCAGCACCCGGACGATCCAGCAGGTCGGGGAGCTGTTTTTT	CASSTRTIQQVGELFF
TRBV7-2	-	TRBJ1-1	-	TGTGCCAGCAGCTTAGGGATACCGGGACTTGAAGCTTTCTTT	CASSLGIPGLEAFF
TRBV10-3	many	TRBJ2-7	TRBD1	TGTGCCATCAGTTCACCGGGACAGGGTTCCAACGAGCAGTACTTC	CAISSPGQGSNEQYF
TRBV5-8	-	TRBJ2-3	TRBD1	TGTGCCAGCAGCATAGCAGGGGGCGAGGGCACAGATACGCAGTATTTT	CASSIAGGEGTDTQYF
TRBV7-9	few	TRBJ1-1	TRBD1	TGTGCCAGCAGCCACAGGGGGGTGAACACTGAAGCTTTCTTT	CASSHRGVNTEAFF
TRBV6-1	-	TRBJ2-7	TRBD1	TGTGCCAGCAGTGAATTGCCGGGACAGGGCCCGGCTTCCTACGAGCAGTACTTC	CASSELPGQGPASYEQYF
TRBV6-1	-	TRBJ1-6	-	TGTGCCAGCAGTGAGAGAGGACTCTCCTATAATTCACCCCTCCACTTT	CASSERGLSYNSPLHF
TRBV4-1	-	TRBJ2-7	-	TGCGCCAGCAGCCAAGTATGGACGGAGACCTACGAGCAGTACTTC	CASSQVWTETYEQYF
TRBV4-3	-	TRBJ2-7	-	TGCGCCAGCAGCCAAGGAGGGCAGGGGAAGCAGTACTTC	CASSQGGQGKQYF
TRBV5-1	once	TRBJ1-4	TRBD1	TGCGCCAGCAGCTTTCAGGGGGTGACGGGAGAAAAACTGTTTTTT	CASSFQGVTGEKLFF
TRBV5-4	-	TRBJ1-6	-	TGTGCCAGCAGCTTGGATTCAGGGAATGGGTCACCCCTCCACTTT	CASSLDSGNGSPLHF
TRBV28	-	TRBJ2-7	TRBD1	TGTGCCAGCAGTCAGCGATTGGACAGGCGCGAGCAGTACTTC	CASSQRLDRREQYF
TRBV7-9	-	TRBJ1-6	-	TGTGCCAGCAGCTTTGGGGCTTCACCCCTCCACTTT	CASSFGASPLHF
TRBV5-4	-	TRBJ1-1	-	TGTGCCAGCAGCTTGACAGGGAACACTGAAGCTTTCTTT	CASSLTGNTEAFF
TRBV2	-	TRBJ1-2	-	TGTGCCAGCAGCCGGACAGTCGGCTACACCTTC	CASSRTVGYTF
TRBV2	-	TRBJ2-3	TRBD1	TGTGCCACAGGGGGCATTAGCACAGATACGCAGTATTTT	CATGGISTDTQYF
TRBV11-2	-	TRBJ2-4	-	TGTGCCAGCAGCTGGACCGGTGCCAAAAACATTCAGTACTTC	CASSWTGAKNIQYF
TRBV7-9	-	TRBJ2-2	-	TGTGCCAGCAGCTTAAGGGGAAGCACGAACACCGGGGAGCTGTTTTTT	CASSLRGSTNTGELFF
TRBV10-3	-	TRBJ2-3	-	TGTGCCACTTCTACGACAGATACGCAGTATTTT	CATSTTDTQYF
TRBV28	-	TRBJ1-5	TRBD1	TGTGCCAGCAATCTGGGGCCAGGACAGGGGGCCAATCAGCCCCAGCATTTT	CASNLGPGQGANQPQHF
TRBV4-2	-	TRBJ2-1	-	TGTGCCAGCAGCCAAGATCACGACAATACTTTATACAATGAGCAGTTCTTC	CASSQDHDNTLYNEQFF